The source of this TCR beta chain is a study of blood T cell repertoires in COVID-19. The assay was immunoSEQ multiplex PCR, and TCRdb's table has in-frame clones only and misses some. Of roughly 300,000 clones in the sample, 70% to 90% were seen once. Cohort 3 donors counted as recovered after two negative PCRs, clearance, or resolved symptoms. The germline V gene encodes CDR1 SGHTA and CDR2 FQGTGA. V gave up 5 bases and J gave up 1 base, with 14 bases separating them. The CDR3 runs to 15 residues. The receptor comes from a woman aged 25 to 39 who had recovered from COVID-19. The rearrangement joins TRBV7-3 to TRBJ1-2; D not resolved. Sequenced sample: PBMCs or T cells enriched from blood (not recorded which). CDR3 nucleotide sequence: TGTGCCAGCAGCGACCCCGGGGAGATTAACTATGGCTACACCTTC. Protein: CASSDPGEINYGYTF.